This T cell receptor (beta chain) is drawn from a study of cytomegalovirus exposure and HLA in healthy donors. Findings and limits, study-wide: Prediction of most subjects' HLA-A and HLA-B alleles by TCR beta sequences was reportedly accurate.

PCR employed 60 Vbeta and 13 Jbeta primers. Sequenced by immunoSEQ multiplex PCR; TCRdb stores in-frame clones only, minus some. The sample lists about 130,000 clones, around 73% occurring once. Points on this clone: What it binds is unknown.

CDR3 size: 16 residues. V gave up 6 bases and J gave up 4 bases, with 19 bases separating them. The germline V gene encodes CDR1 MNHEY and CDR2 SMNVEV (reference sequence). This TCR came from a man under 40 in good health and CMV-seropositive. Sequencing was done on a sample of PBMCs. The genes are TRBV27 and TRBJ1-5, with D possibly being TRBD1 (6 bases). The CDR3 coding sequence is TGTGCCAGCAGGCATGAGTCCAGGGGACGGAATCAGCCCCAGCATTTT. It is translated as CASRHESRGRNQPQHF.